This record concerns one T cell receptor beta chain sequence. This specimen comes from a study of cytomegalovirus exposure and HLA in healthy donors. Profiling relied on immunoSEQ multiplex PCR, and the TCRdb table lists in-frame clones only, not all of them. This table holds about 200,000 clones, 80% to 90% found once. Sequencing was done on a sample of PBMCs. This receptor was identified in a woman aged 25 to 39 in good health and CMV-seropositive.

CDR3 bases: TGTGCCTGGAGTGGGGTGTCCGGGGCCCAGCATTTT. Protein product: CAWSGVSGAQHF. V usage is TRBV30 and J usage is TRBJ1-5; D call uncertain. V lost 1 base to trimming and J lost 11 bases, with 12 bases between them. CDR3 size: 12 residues. Per the germline V gene, CDR1 is GTSNPN and CDR2 is SVGIG (reference sequence).